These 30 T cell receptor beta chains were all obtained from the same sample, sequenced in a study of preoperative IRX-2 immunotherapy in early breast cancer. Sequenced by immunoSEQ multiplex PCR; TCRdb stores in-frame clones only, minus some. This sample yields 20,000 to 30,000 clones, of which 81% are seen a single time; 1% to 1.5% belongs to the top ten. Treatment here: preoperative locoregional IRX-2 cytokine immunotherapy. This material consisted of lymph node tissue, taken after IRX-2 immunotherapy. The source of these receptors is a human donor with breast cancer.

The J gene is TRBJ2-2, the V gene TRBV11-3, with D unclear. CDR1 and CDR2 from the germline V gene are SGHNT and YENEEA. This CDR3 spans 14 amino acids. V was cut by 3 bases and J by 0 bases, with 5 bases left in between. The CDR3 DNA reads TGTGCCAGCAGCTTTCAGACGAACACCGGGGAGCTGTTTTTT. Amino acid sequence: CASSFQTNTGELFF.

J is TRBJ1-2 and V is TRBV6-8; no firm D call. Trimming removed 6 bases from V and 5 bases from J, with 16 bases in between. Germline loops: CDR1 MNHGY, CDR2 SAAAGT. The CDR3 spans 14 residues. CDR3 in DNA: TGTGCCAGCAGCCGAAGAGGAGGGTTTTATGGCTACACCTTC. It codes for CASSRRGGFYGYTF.

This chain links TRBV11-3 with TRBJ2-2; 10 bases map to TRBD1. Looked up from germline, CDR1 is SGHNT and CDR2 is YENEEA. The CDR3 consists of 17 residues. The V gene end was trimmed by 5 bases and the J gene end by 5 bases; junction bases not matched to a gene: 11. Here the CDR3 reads CASSLSDRGLSTGELFF. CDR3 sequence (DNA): TGTGCCAGCAGCCTATCAGACAGGGGGCTTAGTACCGGGGAGCTGTTTTTT.

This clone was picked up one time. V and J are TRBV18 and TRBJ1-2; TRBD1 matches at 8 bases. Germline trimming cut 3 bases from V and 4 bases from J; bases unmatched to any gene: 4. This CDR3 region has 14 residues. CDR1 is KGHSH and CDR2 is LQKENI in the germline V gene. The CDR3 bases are TGTGCCAGCTCACCTCCCGGGACAGGCTATGGCTACACCTTC. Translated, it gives CASSPPGTGYGYTF.

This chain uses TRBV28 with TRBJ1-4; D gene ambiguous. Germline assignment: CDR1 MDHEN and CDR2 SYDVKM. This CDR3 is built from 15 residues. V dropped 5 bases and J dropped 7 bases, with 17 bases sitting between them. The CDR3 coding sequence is TGTGCCAGCAGTCTGGTTGGAGGGAGTTTTGAAAAACTGTTTTTT. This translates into CASSLVGGSFEKLFF.

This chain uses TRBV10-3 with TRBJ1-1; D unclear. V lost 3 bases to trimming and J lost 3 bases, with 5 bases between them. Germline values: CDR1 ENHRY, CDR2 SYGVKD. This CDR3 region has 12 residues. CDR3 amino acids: CAISDRDTEAFF. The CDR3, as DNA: TGTGCCATCAGTGACAGAGACACTGAAGCTTTCTTT.

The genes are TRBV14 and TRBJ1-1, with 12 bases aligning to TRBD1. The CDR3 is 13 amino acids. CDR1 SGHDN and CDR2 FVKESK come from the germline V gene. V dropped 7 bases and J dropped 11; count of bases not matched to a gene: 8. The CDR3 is CASTPKGTGGAFF. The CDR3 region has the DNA TGTGCCAGCACCCCCAAAGGGACAGGGGGCGCTTTCTTT.

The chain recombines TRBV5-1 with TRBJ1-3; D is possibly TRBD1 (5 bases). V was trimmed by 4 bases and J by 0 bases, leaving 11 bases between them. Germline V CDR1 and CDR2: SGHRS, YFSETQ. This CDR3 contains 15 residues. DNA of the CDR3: TGCGCCAGCAGCCCCGGGACTACCTCTGGAAACACCATATATTTT. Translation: CASSPGTTSGNTIYF.

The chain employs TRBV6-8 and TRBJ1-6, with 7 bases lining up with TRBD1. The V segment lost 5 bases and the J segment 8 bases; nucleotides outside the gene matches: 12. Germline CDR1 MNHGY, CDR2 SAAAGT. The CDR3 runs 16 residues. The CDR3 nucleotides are TGTGCCAGCAGTGCTAATCCAGGGGGAGGGGATTCACCCCTCCACTTT. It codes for CASSANPGGGDSPLHF.

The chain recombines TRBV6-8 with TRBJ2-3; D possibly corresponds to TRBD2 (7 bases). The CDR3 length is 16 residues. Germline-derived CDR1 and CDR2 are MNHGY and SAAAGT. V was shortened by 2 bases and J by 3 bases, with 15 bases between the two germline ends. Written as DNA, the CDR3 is TGTGCCAGCAGTTACCTAGGGGGGGGCCGGACAGATACGCAGTATTTT. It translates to CASSYLGGGRTDTQYF.

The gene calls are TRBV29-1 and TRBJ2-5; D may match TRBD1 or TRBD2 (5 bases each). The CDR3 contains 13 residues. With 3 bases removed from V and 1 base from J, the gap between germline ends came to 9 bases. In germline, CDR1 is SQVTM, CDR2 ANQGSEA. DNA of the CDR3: TGCAGCGTTGAGTCGGGGCGCCAAGAGACCCAGTACTTC. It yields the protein CSVESGRQETQYF.

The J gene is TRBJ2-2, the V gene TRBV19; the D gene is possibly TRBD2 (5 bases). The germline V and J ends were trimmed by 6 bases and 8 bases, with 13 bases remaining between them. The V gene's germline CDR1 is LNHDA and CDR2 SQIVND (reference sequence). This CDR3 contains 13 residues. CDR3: CASSLEGSGELFF. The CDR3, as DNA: TGTGCCAGTAGCCTCGAGGGTTCGGGGGAGCTGTTTTTT.

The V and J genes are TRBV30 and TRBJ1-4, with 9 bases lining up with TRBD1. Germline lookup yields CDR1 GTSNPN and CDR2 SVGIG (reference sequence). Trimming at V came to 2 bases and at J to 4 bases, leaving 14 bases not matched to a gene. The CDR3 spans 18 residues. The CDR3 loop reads CAWSSQIYPGQGNEKLFF. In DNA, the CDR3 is TGTGCCTGGAGTTCGCAAATCTATCCGGGACAGGGTAATGAAAAACTGTTTTTT.

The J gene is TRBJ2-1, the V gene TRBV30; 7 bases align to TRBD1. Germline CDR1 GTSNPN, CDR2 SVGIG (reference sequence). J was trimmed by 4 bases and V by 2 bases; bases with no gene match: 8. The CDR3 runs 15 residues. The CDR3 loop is CAWSSEGTAYNEQFF. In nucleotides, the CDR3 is TGTGCCTGGAGTTCCGAAGGGACAGCATACAATGAGCAGTTCTTC.

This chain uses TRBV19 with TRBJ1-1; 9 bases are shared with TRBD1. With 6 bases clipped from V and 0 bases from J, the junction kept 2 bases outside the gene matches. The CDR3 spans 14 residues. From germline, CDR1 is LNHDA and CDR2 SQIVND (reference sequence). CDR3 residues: CASRGQGMNTEAFF. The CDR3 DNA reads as TGTGCCAGTAGGGGACAGGGTATGAACACTGAAGCTTTCTTT.

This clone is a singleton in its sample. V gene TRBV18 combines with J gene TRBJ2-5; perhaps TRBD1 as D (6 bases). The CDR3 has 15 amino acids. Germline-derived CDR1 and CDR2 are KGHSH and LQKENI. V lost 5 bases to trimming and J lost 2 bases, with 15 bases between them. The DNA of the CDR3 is TGTGCCAGCTCAGTCAGGGGAAGAGGGCAAGAGACCCAGTACTTC. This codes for CASSVRGRGQETQYF. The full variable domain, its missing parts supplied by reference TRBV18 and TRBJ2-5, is NAGVMQNPRHLVRRRGQEARLRCSPMKGHSHVYWYRQLPEEGLKFMVYLQKENIIDESGMPKERFSAEFPKEGPSILRIQQVVRGDSAAYFCASSVRGRGQETQYFGPGTRLLVL.

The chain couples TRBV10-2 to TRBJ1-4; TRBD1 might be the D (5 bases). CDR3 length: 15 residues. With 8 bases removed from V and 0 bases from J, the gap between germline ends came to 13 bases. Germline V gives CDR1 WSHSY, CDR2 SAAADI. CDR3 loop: CASRRDSATNEKLFF. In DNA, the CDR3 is TGCGCCAGCCGACGCGACAGTGCAACTAATGAAAAACTGTTTTTT.

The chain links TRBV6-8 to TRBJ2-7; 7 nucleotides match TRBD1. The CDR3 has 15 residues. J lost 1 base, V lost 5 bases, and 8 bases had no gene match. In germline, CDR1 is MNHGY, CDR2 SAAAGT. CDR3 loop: CASSAAGTASYEQYF. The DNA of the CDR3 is TGTGCCAGCAGTGCCGCCGGGACAGCATCCTACGAGCAGTACTTC.

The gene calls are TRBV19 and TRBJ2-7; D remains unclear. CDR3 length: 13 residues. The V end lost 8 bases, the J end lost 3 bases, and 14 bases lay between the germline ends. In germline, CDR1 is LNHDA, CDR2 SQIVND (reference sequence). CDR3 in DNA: TGTGCCAGTGGTTCAGGACGGTTCTACGAGCAGTACTTC. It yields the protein CASGSGRFYEQYF.

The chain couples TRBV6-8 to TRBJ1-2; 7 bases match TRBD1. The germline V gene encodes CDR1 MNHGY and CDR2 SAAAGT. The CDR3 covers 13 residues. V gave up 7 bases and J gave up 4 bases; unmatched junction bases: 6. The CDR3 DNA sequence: TGTGCCAGCAACGACAGGGTGGGCTATGGCTACACCTTC. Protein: CASNDRVGYGYTF.

The CDR3 sequence is CASTLAGGRAGYTF. CDR3 coding DNA: TGTGCCAGCACCTTAGCAGGGGGCAGAGCTGGCTACACCTTC. The rearrangement uses TRBV6-8 and TRBJ1-2; TRBD1 matches at 8 bases. The trim removed 7 bases at V and 7 bases at J, leaving 11 bases unmatched. The CDR3 consists of 14 residues. The V gene's germline CDR1 is MNHGY and CDR2 SAAAGT.

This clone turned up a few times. DNA for the CDR3: TGTGCCAGCAATCCTAGCGGGGGTGCCGGGGAGCTGTTTTTT. Protein sequence: CASNPSGGAGELFF. The chain uses TRBV6-8 and TRBJ2-2; 10 nucleotides agree with TRBD2. The germline V gene encodes CDR1 MNHGY and CDR2 SAAAGT. J was trimmed by 6 bases and V by 7 bases; bases with no gene match: 5. The CDR3 spans 14 residues.

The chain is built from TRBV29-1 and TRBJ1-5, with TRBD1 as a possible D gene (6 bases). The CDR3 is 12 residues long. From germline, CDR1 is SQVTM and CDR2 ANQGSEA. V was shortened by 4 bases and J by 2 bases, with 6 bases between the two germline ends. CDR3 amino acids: CSVGQGNQPQHF. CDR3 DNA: TGCAGCGTTGGACAGGGCAATCAGCCCCAGCATTTT.

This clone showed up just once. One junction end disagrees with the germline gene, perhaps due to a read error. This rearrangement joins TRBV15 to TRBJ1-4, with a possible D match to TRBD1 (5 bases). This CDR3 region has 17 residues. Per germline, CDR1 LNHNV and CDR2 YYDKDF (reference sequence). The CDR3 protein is CASSLARGDSPAEKLFF. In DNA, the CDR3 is TGTGCCAGCAGCTTAGCTCGGGGAGACAGCCCCGCCGAAAAACTGTTTTTT.

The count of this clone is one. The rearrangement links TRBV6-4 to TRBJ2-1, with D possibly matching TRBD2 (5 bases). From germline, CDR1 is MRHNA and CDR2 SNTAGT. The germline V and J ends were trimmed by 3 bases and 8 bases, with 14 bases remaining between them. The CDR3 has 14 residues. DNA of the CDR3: TGTGCCAGCAGTGAAGCGGTCAGTCTCGATGAGCAGTTCTTC. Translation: CASSEAVSLDEQFF.

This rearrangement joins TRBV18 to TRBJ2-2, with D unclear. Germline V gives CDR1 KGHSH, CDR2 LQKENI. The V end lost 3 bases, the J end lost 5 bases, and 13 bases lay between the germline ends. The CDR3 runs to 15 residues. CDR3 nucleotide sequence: TGTGCCAGCTCACCCAGACTCGAATTTACCGGGGAGCTGTTTTTT. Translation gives CASSPRLEFTGELFF. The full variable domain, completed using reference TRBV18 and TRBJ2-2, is NAGVMQNPRHLVRRRGQEARLRCSPMKGHSHVYWYRQLPEEGLKFMVYLQKENIIDESGMPKERFSAEFPKEGPSILRIQQVVRGDSAAYFCASSPRLEFTGELFFGEGSRLTVL.

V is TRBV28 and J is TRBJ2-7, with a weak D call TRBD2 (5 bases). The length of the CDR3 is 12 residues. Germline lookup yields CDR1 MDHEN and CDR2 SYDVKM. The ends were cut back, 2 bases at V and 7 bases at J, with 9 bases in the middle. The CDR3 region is CASSLRSGEQYV. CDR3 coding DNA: TGTGCCAGCAGTTTACGGTCGGGGGAGCAGTACGTC.

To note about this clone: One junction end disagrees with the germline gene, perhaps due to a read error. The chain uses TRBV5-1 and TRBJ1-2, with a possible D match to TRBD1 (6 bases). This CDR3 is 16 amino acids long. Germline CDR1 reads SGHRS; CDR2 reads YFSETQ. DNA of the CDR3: TGCGCCAGCAGCCCGGGCCCCGACAGGTCAGGCTATGACTACACCTTC. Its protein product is CASSPGPDRSGYDYTF.

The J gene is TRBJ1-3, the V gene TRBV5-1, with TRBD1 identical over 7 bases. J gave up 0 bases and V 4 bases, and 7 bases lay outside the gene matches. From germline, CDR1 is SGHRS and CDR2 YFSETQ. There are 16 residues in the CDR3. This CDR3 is CASSPGQIPSGNTIYF. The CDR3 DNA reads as TGCGCCAGCAGCCCGGGACAGATCCCCTCTGGAAACACCATATATTTT. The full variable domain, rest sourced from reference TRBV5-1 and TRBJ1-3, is KAGVTQTPRYLIKTRGQQVTLSCSPISGHRSVSWYQQTPGQGLQFLFEYFSETQRNKGNFPGRFSGRQFSNSRSEMNVSTLELGDSALYLCASSPGQIPSGNTIYFGEGSWLTVV.

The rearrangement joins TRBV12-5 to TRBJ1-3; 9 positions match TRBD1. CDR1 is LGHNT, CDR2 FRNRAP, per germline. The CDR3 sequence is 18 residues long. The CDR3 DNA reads TGTGCCAGCTATGCCCTTCGGCGGGGGGGACAGGGTCGAAACACCATATATTTT. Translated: CASYALRRGGQGRNTIYF.